The entry below describes one T cell receptor beta chain. This clone turned up a few times. What this receptor recognizes is not known. Base-call qualities are not available, and no considerably larger clone is one nucleotide away. The sample belongs to a study of a mutant IDH1 vaccine in newly diagnosed glioma (dated by TCRdb to about 2021). Regarding the research as a whole: Vaccination started 4-6 weeks after radiotherapy alone, or was given together with temozolomide cycles in the groups whose treatment included chemotherapy. Of the 25 to 35 patients who were treated, about 60% were male and approximately 40% were female, and the mean age was about 37 years. Prior to enrollment, patients had been given standard therapy consisting of radiotherapy alone, temozolomide alone, or radiochemotherapy with temozolomide, with the combination given to most patients. Visit V12 was the week-35 safety follow-up and visit V13 was the week-47 end of study. Peripheral blood was drawn at six visits: V03 (baseline), V05, V07, V10, V12 and V13. For exploratory analyses, longitudinal TCRB deep sequencing was carried out in under 30 treated patients wherever samples were available. Overall study outcomes, separate from this receptor: The authors noted that analyses of patient blood samples could not be reproduced because of sample limitations. No apparent relationship was observed between pseudoprogression and alterations in the top peripheral T cell clonotypes detected by TCRB sequencing. Immune responses induced by the vaccine were seen in approximately 92% of patients across multiple MHC alleles. Selection of PBMC samples for TCRB deep sequencing was based on availability.

The sample's time point, from its label and the paper: week 35, safety follow-up. Each vaccine dose, consisting of 300 ug of a 20-mer mutant IDH1 peptide in Montanide, was administered subcutaneously with topical imiquimod. Patients were given eight vaccinations, in weeks 1, 3, 5, 7, 11, 15, 19 and 23, which matched visits V03 through V10. Newly diagnosed WHO grade 3 or 4 IDH1-mutant astrocytomas showing loss of nuclear ATRX were present in the donors. The samples were drawn from NOA16, a multicentre, single-arm, open-label phase I trial in Germany that tested a mutant IDH1 peptide vaccine in humans for the first time. Genomic DNA for TCRB sequencing was extracted from EDTA blood using the DNeasy Blood and Tissue Kit. Receptors were amplified or captured by the immunoSEQ multiplex PCR assay. The hsTCRB Kit was used according to the manufacturer's protocol to amplify rearranged TCR beta chain sequences. An Illumina MiSeq was used to sequence the TCRB libraries. As for the authors' bioinformatics: Demultiplexing, trimming and gene mapping were performed with the kit vendor's proprietary platform. What TCRdb holds here is the immuneACCESS table cut down to in-frame rearrangements. Part of the clones is not present; checked against another copy, under half of the missing clones reflect an unresolved V gene, and the others are unexplained. V, J and clone size are those of that table, while D and trimming were read from the DNA. This sample lists approximately 60,000 clones; 74% were detected once. The ten largest clones represent roughly 5% of the sample.

CDR1 MGHRA and CDR2 YSYEKL are derived from the germline V gene. The CDR3 goes from the cysteine to the phenylalanine over 11 residues. The DNA shown is the 33-base CDR3, in frame from base 1. V lost 6 bases and J lost 2 bases; the stretch between them is 4 bases long. This TCR came from a man aged 50 to 60 with glioma. The sequences come from PBMCs, collected from a glioma patient whose treatment included an IDH1 peptide vaccine. Recombination connected TRBV4-1 to TRBJ1-1, with the D segment identity uncertain. The CDR3 reads CASRGNTEAFF. The nucleotides read TGCGCCAGCAGGGGAAACACTGAAGCTTTCTTT.